Each of the 8 T cell receptor beta chains below was sequenced from the same sample in a study of blood T cell dynamics during melanoma immunotherapy. Indicated time point: week 3, after first cycle of checkpoint inhibitor. TCRdb's copy holds only in-frame clones and misses some; the assay was immunoSEQ multiplex PCR. This table has about 11,000 clones, around 87% appearing once. Sequenced material: blood, taken from a patient treated with checkpoint blockade. All receptors derive from a human donor with melanoma.

Concerning this clone itself: This same CDR3 is encoded by further DNA sequences in the sample. The V and J genes are TRBV10-1 and TRBJ1-2, with D possibly matching TRBD1 (6 bases). The germline V and J ends were trimmed by 2 bases and 2 bases, with 12 bases remaining between them. Germline CDR1 and CDR2: WNHNN and SYGVQD (reference sequence). The CDR3 has 15 residues. As DNA, the CDR3 is TGCGCCAGCAGTGAGAGTGACAGGCCCAACTATGGCTACACCTTC. Its translation: CASSESDRPNYGYTF.

The rearrangement joins TRBV7-9 to TRBJ2-6; D possibly matches TRBD1 or TRBD2 (6 bases each). V was shortened by 5 bases and J by 2 bases, with 16 bases between the two germline ends. This CDR3 contains 17 residues. CDR1 and CDR2 from the germline V gene are SEHNR and FQNEAQ (reference sequence). The CDR3 here is CASSRSSGAAGANVLTF. DNA for the CDR3: TGTGCCAGCAGCCGGTCGTCGGGGGCAGCTGGGGCCAACGTCCTGACTTTC.

The V call is TRBV6-5, the J call TRBJ2-3, with 8 bases that match TRBD1. The CDR3 loop spans 14 amino acids. J lost 2 bases, V lost 4 bases, and 2 bases had no gene match. CDR1 and CDR2 (germline): MNHEY, SVGAGI. CDR3 loop: CASSWTGFTDTQYF. CDR3 DNA: TGTGCCAGCAGTTGGACAGGGTTCACAGATACGCAGTATTTT.

A few counts support this clone. The DNA for the CDR3 is TGTGCCAGCAGCGTGGGGACAGGGGACACTGAAGCTTTCTTT. Residues: CASSVGTGDTEAFF. The V gene is TRBV9, the J gene TRBJ1-1; the match to TRBD1 covers 10 bases. V trimming: 2 bases; J trimming: 3 bases; junction bases outside the gene matches: 1. Germline values: CDR1 SGDLS, CDR2 YYNGEE. The CDR3 is 14 amino acids.

The V and J genes are TRBV5-4 and TRBJ1-4, with D uncertain. This CDR3 region has 13 residues. V lost 9 bases to trimming and J lost 1 base, with 10 bases between them. Germline CDR1 SGHNT, CDR2 YYREEE (reference sequence). The CDR3 nucleotides are TGTGCCACCACATGGGGAACTAATGAAAAACTGTTTTTT. Its translation: CATTWGTNEKLFF.

This chain links TRBV2 with TRBJ1-3; 7 nucleotides match TRBD1. V gave up 4 bases and J gave up 8 bases; unmatched junction bases: 11. Germline CDR1 is SNHLY and CDR2 is FYNNEI. This CDR3 spans 15 amino acids. CDR3 bases: TGTGCCAGCAGTGGGGGCGAGGGGGCGATGGACACCATATATTTT. It is translated as CASSGGEGAMDTIYF.

The chain employs TRBV7-7 and TRBJ2-5; the D gene is possibly TRBD2 (6 bases). From germline, CDR1 is SSHAT and CDR2 FNYEAQ (reference sequence). CDR3 length: 13 amino acids. The germline V and J ends were trimmed by 3 bases and 5 bases, with 10 bases remaining between them. CDR3 nucleotide sequence: TGTGCCAGCAGCTTGGGGGAGGTGGAGACCCAGTACTTC. Its translation: CASSLGEVETQYF. The whole variable domain, filled in from reference TRBV7-7 and TRBJ2-5, reads GAGVSQSPRYKVTKRGQDVTLRCDPISSHATLYWYQQALGQGPEFLTYFNYEAQPDKSGLPSDRFSAERPEGSISTLTIQRTEQRDSAMYRCASSLGEVETQYFGPGTRLLVL.

V gene TRBV6-6 combines with J gene TRBJ2-1, with TRBD1 matching over 7 bases. The CDR3 has 15 amino acids. The trim removed 0 bases at V and 4 bases at J, leaving 3 bases unmatched. Germline V lookup: CDR1 MNHNY, CDR2 SVGAGI (reference sequence). The CDR3 DNA follows: TGTGCCAGCAGTTACTCAGGGGGCCTGTACAATGAGCAGTTCTTC. It translates to CASSYSGGLYNEQFF.